This T cell receptor (beta chain) is from a study of CD8+CD57+ T cells in acquired aplastic anemia. Study-wide background: Quantities of DNA derived from sorted CD4+ and CD8+ cells averaged approximately 3.3 ug.

Germline V CDR1 and CDR2: SGHTA, FQGNSA. The length of the CDR3 is 15 residues. The V gene lost 3 bases and the J gene lost 0 bases, with 12 bases spanning the gap. Findings and limits, study-wide: Between patients and controls, CD8+ Simpson's diversity did not vary significantly. Common to patients and controls were twenty-nine CD8+ CDR3 sequences.

Genomic DNA constituted the template upon which TCR beta VDJ and CDR3 profiling was performed. TCRdb reprocessed the reads via MiXCR and lists one record per CDR3 protein. The sample carries some 68,000 distinct CDR3 sequences, roughly half recorded once. A note on this clonotype: The antigen is not known.

The genes are TRBV7-2 and TRBJ2-7, with no clear D. The sequence came from a human donor in good health, serving as a control. Sequenced input: sorted CD4+, CD8+, or CD8+CD57+ T cells (not recorded which) from PBMCs. This chain's CDR3 is CASSFGASSSYEQYF. In nucleotides, the CDR3 is TGTGCCAGCAGCTTCGGCGCATCGAGCTCCTACGAGCAGTACTTC.